These 23 T cell receptor beta chains were sequenced from one sample in a study of T-cell memory formation after mild COVID-19. MiXCR was run by TCRdb on the 5' RACE reads, yielding one entry per CDR3 protein. The sample records more than 100,000 distinct CDR3 sequences, about 6% being singletons. Sequencing was performed on PBMCs or a T cell subset sorted from them (not recorded which). Receptors were obtained from an adult woman who had mild COVID-19 (a few samples of this study predate the infection). Cell type and time point are not known.

The J gene is TRBJ1-2, the V gene TRBV20-1, with 10 bases fitting TRBD1. Germline V gives CDR1 DFQATT, CDR2 SNEGSKA (reference sequence). V shed 5 bases and J 3 bases; nucleotides not matched to a gene: 6. This CDR3 is 14 amino acids long. The CDR3 bases are TGCAGTGCTGACTGGACAGGGGGGGACTATGGCTACACCTTC. This sequence encodes CSADWTGGDYGYTF.

This clonotype was recorded at least ten times. V is TRBV7-9 and J is TRBJ2-2; the D gene could be TRBD1 or TRBD2 (5 bases each). Per the germline V gene, CDR1 is SEHNR and CDR2 is FQNEAQ (reference sequence). The CDR3 spans 14 residues. The V end was cut by 7 bases, the J end by 0 bases, with 9 bases between. This CDR3 is CASIGTANTGELFF. The DNA of the CDR3 is TGTGCCAGCATTGGGACGGCGAACACCGGGGAGCTGTTTTTT.

The chain has TRBV12-3 or TRBV12-4 and TRBJ1-4, with D tentatively TRBD1 (6 bases). Trimming took 5 bases from V and 0 from J, leaving 19 bases between them. The length of the CDR3 is 18 residues. The CDR3 protein is CASSPRWTAQATNEKLFF. As DNA, the CDR3 is TGTGCCAGCAGTCCCAGGTGGACAGCTCAAGCAACTAATGAAAAACTGTTTTTT.

This clonotype has a handful of counts. The chain employs TRBV12-3 or TRBV12-4 and TRBJ2-3; 8 bases are a match to TRBD1. The CDR3 is made up of 14 amino acids. With V trimmed by 7 bases and J by 1 base, 4 bases remained unmatched. This CDR3 reads CASTMDRGTDTQYF. In DNA form, the CDR3 reads TGTGCCAGCACCATGGACAGGGGCACAGATACGCAGTATTTT.

This clonotype was observed many times. This sequence joins TRBV30 and TRBJ1-5; D is unclear. Germline CDR1 GTSNPN, CDR2 SVGIG (reference sequence). The CDR3 has 14 residues. Trimming removed 0 bases from V and 9 bases from J, with 15 bases in between. The CDR3: CAWSVGQSNSPQHF. CDR3 nucleotide sequence: TGTGCCTGGAGTGTAGGTCAATCGAATTCGCCCCAGCATTTT. Combining the CDR3 with reference TRBV30 and TRBJ1-5 gives the whole variable domain SQTIHQWPATLVQPVGSPLSLECTVEGTSNPNLYWYRQAAGRGLQLLFYSVGIGQISSEVPQNLSASRPQDRQFILSSKKLLLSDSGFYLCAWSVGQSNSPQHFGDGTRLSIL.

The chain links TRBV12-3 or TRBV12-4 to TRBJ2-2; possible D gene TRBD2, 6 bases. The ends were cut back, 3 bases at V and 0 bases at J, with 11 bases in the middle. This CDR3 is 16 amino acids long. CDR3 protein: CASSLEGNPNTGELFF. In DNA, the CDR3 is TGTGCCAGCAGTTTGGAGGGGAACCCGAACACCGGGGAGCTGTTTTTT.

This chain joins TRBV2 and TRBJ2-3; D is ambiguous. V lost 2 bases to trimming and J lost 0 bases, with 9 bases between them. Germline values: CDR1 SNHLY, CDR2 FYNNEI. The CDR3 sequence is 15 residues long. The CDR3 DNA reads TGTGCCAGCAGTGAACAGTTCCCTAGCACAGATACGCAGTATTTT. Its protein is CASSEQFPSTDTQYF.

This clonotype has a handful of counts. The J gene is TRBJ2-7, the V gene TRBV5-6; weak D call: TRBD2 (6 bases). Germline assignment: CDR1 SGHDT and CDR2 YYEEEE. The CDR3 sequence is 15 residues long. Trimming removed 4 bases at V and 6 bases at J, with 20 bases between. The CDR3 sequence: CASSLTGSLTPEQYF. The DNA for the CDR3 is TGTGCCAGCAGCCTCACCGGGAGTCTGACGCCCGAGCAGTACTTC. Full variable domain (missing parts from reference TRBV5-6 and TRBJ2-7): DAGVTQSPTHLIKTRGQQVTLRCSPKSGHDTVSWYQQALGQGPQFIFQYYEEEERQRGNFPDRFSGHQFPNYSSELNVNALLLGDSALYLCASSLTGSLTPEQYFGPGTRLTVT.

This rearrangement joins TRBV30 to TRBJ2-2, with 7 bases that match TRBD1. The CDR3 has 14 residues. J gave up 1 base and V 4 bases, and 3 bases lay outside the gene matches. Germline V CDR1 and CDR2: GTSNPN, SVGIG (reference sequence). CDR3 in amino acids: CAWKRDRNTGELFF. In DNA, the CDR3 is TGTGCCTGGAAAAGGGACAGGAACACCGGGGAGCTGTTTTTT.

This clonotype was detected a few times. CDR3 protein: CASSQAIGDEQFF. CDR3 nucleotide sequence: TGTGCCAGCAGTCAAGCGATTGGTGATGAGCAGTTCTTC. This chain joins TRBV12-3 or TRBV12-4 and TRBJ2-1; D ambiguous. The CDR3 sequence is 13 residues long. Trimming pared 5 bases from V and 8 bases from J, leaving 13 bases between.

Only a few counts were recorded for this clonotype. The rearrangement links TRBV5-1 to TRBJ2-3; the D call may be TRBD1 or TRBD2 (5 bases each). Germline V gene sequence: CDR1 SGHRS, CDR2 YFSETQ. The CDR3 runs 15 residues. With 1 base removed from V and 2 bases from J, the gap between germline ends came to 11 bases. The CDR3 bases are TGCGCCAGCAGCTTGTCCCAAGGGACCACAGATACGCAGTATTTT. It specifies CASSLSQGTTDTQYF.

This clonotype turned up a few times. The rearrangement joins TRBV7-9 to TRBJ2-1; D possibly uses TRBD1 or TRBD2 (5 bases each). In germline, CDR1 is SEHNR, CDR2 FQNEAQ (reference sequence). The CDR3 has 14 amino acids. The ends were cut back, 5 bases at V and 2 bases at J, with 10 bases in the middle. The CDR3 loop reads CASSTGRAYNEQFF. The DNA of the CDR3 is TGTGCCAGCAGCACGGGACGCGCCTACAATGAGCAGTTCTTC.

This clonotype was detected a few times. The genes are TRBV24-1 and TRBJ2-1; D is perhaps TRBD2 (6 bases). Deletions cut 9 bases from V and 9 bases from J, with 11 bases between. Germline V lookup: CDR1 KGHDR, CDR2 SFDVKD. CDR3 length: 11 residues. The CDR3 sequence is CATSSVGEQFF. The CDR3 DNA sequence: TGTGCCACCTCTAGCGTGGGTGAGCAGTTCTTC.

This clonotype was seen a handful of times. V usage is TRBV14 and J usage is TRBJ1-1, with D maybe TRBD1 (5 bases). Trimming cost V 4 bases and J 6 bases, with 18 bases left between them. This CDR3 is built from 15 residues. Looked up from germline, CDR1 is SGHDN and CDR2 is FVKESK. The CDR3 spells CASSPYGGARAEAFF. Here the CDR3 DNA reads TGTGCCAGCAGCCCATATGGAGGGGCGCGGGCTGAAGCTTTCTTT.

This clonotype was counted many times. This chain joins TRBV7-9 and TRBJ2-1, with 7 bases fitting TRBD2. The CDR3 extends over 15 amino acids. J was trimmed by 6 bases and V by 5 bases; bases with no gene match: 10. From germline, CDR1 is SEHNR and CDR2 FQNEAQ (reference sequence). CDR3 loop: CASSMSGKAGNEQFF. CDR3 DNA: TGTGCCAGCAGCATGAGCGGGAAGGCGGGCAATGAGCAGTTCTTC.

This clonotype was seen more than once but under ten times. The rearrangement joins TRBV27 to TRBJ1-6, with D perhaps matching TRBD1 (6 bases). V was clipped by 6 bases and J by 9 bases, with 12 bases between them. Germline V gives CDR1 MNHEY, CDR2 SMNVEV (reference sequence). The CDR3 is 13 residues long. The CDR3 sequence: CASSPTGGSPLHF. CDR3 DNA sequence: TGTGCCAGCAGCCCGACAGGTGGTTCACCCCTCCACTTT.

The rearrangement joins TRBV4-3 to TRBJ2-1; 7 bases align to TRBD2. CDR3 length equals 13 residues. CDR1 is LGHNA and CDR2 is YSLEER in the germline V gene. With 2 bases clipped from V and 5 bases from J, the junction kept 0 bases outside the gene matches. The CDR3 protein is CASSQSGNNEQFF. CDR3 nucleotides: TGCGCCAGCAGCCAAAGCGGGAACAATGAGCAGTTCTTC.

CDR3 nucleotide sequence: TGTGCCAGCAGCAGACAGACAGGGACCAACGAGCAGTACGTC. Its protein product is CASSRQTGTNEQYV. This rearrangement joins TRBV21-1 to TRBJ2-7; the DNA was not used to check the table's D call, TRBD1. TRBV21-1 is flagged as a pseudogene. CDR3 length equals 14 residues.

The sample holds a few counts of this clonotype. The V call is TRBV20-1, the J call TRBJ2-3; the match to TRBD2 covers 13 bases. In germline, CDR1 is DFQATT, CDR2 SNEGSKA (reference sequence). J was trimmed by 0 bases and V by 4 bases; bases with no gene match: 1. CDR3 length: 15 residues. In DNA, the CDR3 is TGCAGTGCTAAGGGACTAGCGGGGAGCACAGATACGCAGTATTTT. Amino acid sequence: CSAKGLAGSTDTQYF.

This chain links TRBV10-3 with TRBJ1-4; 7 nucleotides match TRBD1. Germline V gene data show CDR1 as ENHRY and CDR2 as SYGVKD. The junction had 4 bases not matched to a gene; V was cut back by 5 bases and J by 4 bases. This CDR3 has 14 amino acids. The CDR3 coding sequence is TGTGCCATCAGTTCCAGGGGGGATAATGAAAAACTGTTTTTT. Its translation: CAISSRGDNEKLFF.

This clonotype was recorded at least ten times. V and J are TRBV30 and TRBJ2-2; 8 nucleotides agree with TRBD2. V trimming: 7 bases; J trimming: 7 bases; junction bases outside the gene matches: 5. CDR3 length: 12 amino acids. Germline values: CDR1 GTSNPN, CDR2 SVGIG (reference sequence). The CDR3 DNA is TGTGCCTCGGGACTAGGGTACGGGGAGCTGTTTTTT. Amino acids: CASGLGYGELFF.

In this sample, this clonotype turned up many times. The rearrangement links TRBV27 to TRBJ2-7, with 8 bases identical to TRBD1. V shed 2 bases, J shed 0 bases, and the junction held 3 bases outside the gene matches. This CDR3 comprises 15 residues. Per the germline V gene, CDR1 is MNHEY and CDR2 is SMNVEV (reference sequence). CDR3 sequence (DNA): TGTGCCAGCAGTTTAACGGGACAGGCCTCCTACGAGCAGTACTTC. The encoded protein is CASSLTGQASYEQYF.

The chain carries TRBV20-1 and TRBJ2-1; 11 bases map to TRBD2. This CDR3 contains 20 residues. The V gene's germline CDR1 is DFQATT and CDR2 SNEGSKA (reference sequence). V was clipped by 5 bases and J by 5 bases; unmatched bases: 23. In DNA form, the CDR3 reads TGCAGTGCTCACCCCCCGGCCACTAGCGGGAGTTGGGACCGTAACAATGAGCAGTTCTTC. The encoded protein is CSAHPPATSGSWDRNNEQFF.